This T cell receptor beta chain is from a study of T cells after yellow fever vaccination. The overall study: Any fraction with a low cell number was prepared using SMART-Seq v4 Ultra Low Input.

The CDR3 consists of 17 residues. V was shortened by 0 bases and J by 4 bases, with 16 bases between the two germline ends. Germline values: CDR1 MNHEY, CDR2 SVGAGI. General observations from the study: Across the CD4 and CD8 compartments, a small share of clonotypes was present in both.

Generation of TCR cDNA used 5'RACE template switching (which added a universal primer site and UMIs). TCRdb re-called the 5' RACE reads through MiXCR, storing one row per CDR3 protein. Of hundreds of thousands of distinct CDR3 sequences listed, 9% to 15% are singletons. This clonotype was seen a handful of times. The target antigen is unknown. Sequenced material: PBMCs, taken on the day of the yellow fever booster vaccination. The chain joins TRBV6-5 to TRBJ2-1; weak D call: TRBD1 (5 bases). The TCR sequence derives from a young man who received the YFV17D yellow fever vaccine. CDR3 sequence: CASSYSKTAQDYNEQFF. The CDR3 DNA is TGTGCCAGCAGTTACTCCAAAACCGCACAGGATTACAATGAGCAGTTCTTC.